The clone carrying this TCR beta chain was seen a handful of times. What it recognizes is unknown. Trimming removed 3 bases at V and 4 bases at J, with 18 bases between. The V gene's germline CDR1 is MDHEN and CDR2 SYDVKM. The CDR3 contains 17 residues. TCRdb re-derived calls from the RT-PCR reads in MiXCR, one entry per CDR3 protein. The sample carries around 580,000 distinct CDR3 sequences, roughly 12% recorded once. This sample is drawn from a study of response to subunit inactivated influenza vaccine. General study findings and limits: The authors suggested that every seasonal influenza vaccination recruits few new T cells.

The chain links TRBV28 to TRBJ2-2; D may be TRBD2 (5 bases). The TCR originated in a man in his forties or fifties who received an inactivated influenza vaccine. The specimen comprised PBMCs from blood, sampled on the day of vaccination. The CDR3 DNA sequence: TGTGCCAGCAGTTTCATTTTGATGGGGAGTGGCACCGGGGAGCTGTTTTTT. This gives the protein CASSFILMGSGTGELFF.